The 14 T cell receptor beta chains in this list originate from one sample, sequenced in a study of blood T cell repertoires in COVID-19. The assay was immunoSEQ multiplex PCR, and TCRdb's table has in-frame clones only and misses some. Seen here are 300,000 to 350,000 clones, approximately 90% observed once, and the top ten hold 3.5% to 4%. The sample consisted of peripheral blood. These receptors came from a woman in her sixties or seventies with COVID-19, enrolled during active disease.

The chain uses TRBV5-4 and TRBJ1-4; 7 positions agree with TRBD1. The CDR3 has 15 amino acids. Germline loops: CDR1 SGHNT, CDR2 YYREEE (reference sequence). V shed 4 bases, J shed 1 base, and the junction held 4 bases outside the gene matches. This chain's CDR3 is CASSAGGRTNEKLFF. The CDR3 region has the DNA TGTGCCAGCAGCGCAGGGGGACGAACTAATGAAAAACTGTTTTTT.

Points on this clone: One junction end does not reproduce the germline sequence, and a read error may be involved. V gene TRBV6-5 combines with J gene TRBJ1-1; 7 bases fit TRBD1. In germline, CDR1 is MNHEY, CDR2 SVGAGI. This CDR3 contains 14 residues. The CDR3: CASSFTKDREPLTF. As DNA, the CDR3 is TGTGCCAGCAGCTTCACTAAAGACAGGGAACCGCTGACTTTT.

The gene calls are TRBV27 and TRBJ1-5, with D tentatively TRBD1 (5 bases). The CDR3 length is 15 residues. In germline, CDR1 is MNHEY, CDR2 SMNVEV (reference sequence). Trimming stripped 6 bases from V and 2 bases from J, with 14 bases between. CDR3 DNA sequence: TGTGCCAGCAGGGGGGGGAACTGGGGCAATCAGCCCCAGCATTTT. It translates to CASRGGNWGNQPQHF.

The chain carries TRBV5-1 and TRBJ2-6; D may be TRBD1 (5 bases). The CDR3 loop spans 15 amino acids. In germline, CDR1 is SGHRS, CDR2 YFSETQ. V lost 4 bases and J lost 4, with 12 bases in between. The CDR3 nucleotides are TGCGCCAGCAGCCTGAGCGCAGGGGGGGCCAACGTCCTGACTTTC. This codes for CASSLSAGGANVLTF.

This sequence joins TRBV12-3 or TRBV12-4 and TRBJ1-2; 10 bases map to TRBD1. Germline trimming cut 3 bases from V and 8 bases from J; bases unmatched to any gene: 3. The CDR3 runs to 13 residues. The CDR3 protein is CASSFRDRGGYTF. CDR3 bases: TGTGCCAGCAGTTTCAGGGACAGGGGAGGCTACACCTTC.

Only one count was recorded for this clone. The chain joins TRBV24-1 to TRBJ2-5; possible D gene TRBD1, 6 bases. The V gene's germline CDR1 is KGHDR and CDR2 SFDVKD. With 7 bases removed from V and 2 bases from J, the gap between germline ends came to 10 bases. CDR3 length equals 13 residues. CDR3 sequence: CATRRTEQETQYF. The CDR3 bases are TGTGCCACCAGGAGGACAGAACAAGAGACCCAGTACTTC.

The chain carries TRBV5-1 and TRBJ2-5; 8 positions agree with TRBD2. CDR3 length equals 16 residues. Germline values: CDR1 SGHRS, CDR2 YFSETQ. Trimming took 3 bases from V and 1 from J; bases not matched to a gene: 8. The CDR3 DNA follows: TGCGCCAGCAGCTCGGGCACTAGCGGTCTCCAAGAGACCCAGTACTTC. As protein: CASSSGTSGLQETQYF.

The chain has TRBV9 and TRBJ2-5; 12 bases fit TRBD2. The V gene end was trimmed by 0 bases and the J gene end by 6 bases; junction bases not matched to a gene: 9. The CDR3 sequence is 17 residues long. Germline V gene lookup returns CDR1 SGDLS and CDR2 YYNGEE. The DNA for the CDR3 is TGTGCCAGCAGCGTAGGGTCCGGACTAGCGGGGACGAAGACCCAGTACTTC. Translating gives CASSVGSGLAGTKTQYF.

V is TRBV2 and J is TRBJ1-6, with TRBD1 identical over 7 bases. Germline V gene sequence: CDR1 SNHLY, CDR2 FYNNEI. Trimming cost V 1 base and J 10 bases; bases outside gene matches: 1. There are 13 residues in the CDR3. The CDR3 here is CASSEGQGSPLHF. The DNA of the CDR3 is TGTGCCAGCAGTGAAGGACAGGGCTCACCCCTCCACTTT.

The genes are TRBV4-2 and TRBJ1-1, with D possibly being TRBD1 (6 bases). Germline V gene data show CDR1 as LGHNA and CDR2 as YNFKEQ. The CDR3 has 13 residues. Trimming left V 2 bases short and J 5 bases short, with 9 bases between. The DNA for the CDR3 is TGTGCCAGCAGCCAAATAAGGGGGACTGAAGCTTTCTTT. Its translation: CASSQIRGTEAFF.

The chain combines TRBV28 with TRBJ1-4; D gene unclear. The germline V gene has CDR1 MDHEN and CDR2 SYDVKM. V dropped 6 bases and J dropped 3 bases, with 14 bases sitting between them. The CDR3 is 15 residues long. The CDR3: CASSRLYGANEKLFF. CDR3 nucleotides: TGTGCCAGCAGCCGATTATATGGAGCTAATGAAAAACTGTTTTTT.

The V gene is TRBV6-5, the J gene TRBJ2-5; 7 bases line up with TRBD1. This CDR3 is built from 14 residues. CDR1 is MNHEY, CDR2 SVGAGI, per germline. The ends lost 8 bases at V and 5 bases at J; junction bases unmatched: 11. Here the CDR3 DNA reads TGTGCCAGCGCCTGGGGACAGTTTGTTGAGACCCAGTACTTC. This codes for CASAWGQFVETQYF.

This rearrangement joins TRBV19 to TRBJ1-2; 12 bases map to TRBD1. Germline V gives CDR1 LNHDA, CDR2 SQIVND (reference sequence). The CDR3 contains 15 residues. After removal of 4 bases from V and 7 bases from J, the junction contained 7 bases not matched to a gene. The CDR3 DNA reads TGTGCCAGTAGTACCGGGACAGGGGGCGTCGGTGGCTACACCTTC. Translated: CASSTGTGGVGGYTF. The whole variable domain, filled in from reference TRBV19 and TRBJ1-2, reads DGGITQSPKYLFRKEGQNVTLSCEQNLNHDAMYWYRQDPGQGLRLIYYSQIVNDFQKGDIAEGYSVSREKKESFPLTVTSAQKNPTAFYLCASSTGTGGVGGYTFGSGTRLTVV.

The chain has TRBV19 and TRBJ1-2; D may be TRBD1 (5 bases). CDR1 and CDR2 (germline): LNHDA, SQIVND (reference sequence). The CDR3 loop spans 13 amino acids. V was cut by 6 bases and J by 4 bases, with 12 bases left in between. The CDR3 reads CASRSRGGYGYTF. In DNA, the CDR3 is TGTGCCAGTAGATCGCGGGGGGGCTATGGCTACACCTTC.